This TCR beta chain was sequenced in a study of T cells in women clearing cervical HPV infection. Notes on the study in general: It is unknown whether associations predate infection; no effector/memory or HPV-specific sorting. CIN3+ cases had significantly higher TCR repertoire richness than controls, but evenness did not differ.

With regard to this clone: What it recognizes is unknown.

The method was immunoSEQ multiplex PCR; TCRdb's version includes in-frame clones alone and lacks a portion of them. Recorded for this sample: about 37,000 clones. Each participant carried one incident cervical HPV16 infection only. MY09/MY11 PCR detected cervical HPV DNA; dot-blot assigned genotypes. The sequenced material came from blood buffy coat. This TCR was recovered from a woman between 18 and 75 years old with a cervical HPV16 infection that either progressed to CIN3+ or cleared (not recorded which).

The CDR3 loop reads CSTGASGTAGSYEQYF. Incomplete CDR3 DNA: TGCAGTACTGGGGCTAGCGGGACGGCCGGCTCCTACGAG. This chain joins TRBV20-1 and TRBJ2-7; TRBD2 matches at 9 bases. The read ends 3 residues shy of where the CDR3 ends; the end is completed using the germline J gene. The CDR3 covers 16 residues. After removal of 8 bases from V and 0 bases from J, the junction contained 14 bases not matched to a gene. Per the germline V gene, CDR1 is DFQATT and CDR2 is SNEGSKA (reference sequence).